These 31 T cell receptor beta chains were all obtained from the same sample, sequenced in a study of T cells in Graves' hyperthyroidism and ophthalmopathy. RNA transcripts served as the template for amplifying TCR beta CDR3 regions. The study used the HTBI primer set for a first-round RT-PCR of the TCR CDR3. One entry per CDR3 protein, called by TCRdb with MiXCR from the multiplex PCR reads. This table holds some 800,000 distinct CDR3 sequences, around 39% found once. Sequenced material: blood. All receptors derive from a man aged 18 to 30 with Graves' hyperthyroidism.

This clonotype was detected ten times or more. The CDR3 region is CASSRRGGELFF. CDR3 in DNA: TGTGCCAGCAGCAGACGGGGGGGGGAGCTGTTTTTT. The chain combines TRBV7-8 with TRBJ2-2; possible D gene TRBD2, 6 bases. CDR3 length: 12 residues. V lost 5 bases and J 8 bases, leaving 9 bases between the germline ends. Germline V CDR1 and CDR2: SGHVS, FQNEAQ.

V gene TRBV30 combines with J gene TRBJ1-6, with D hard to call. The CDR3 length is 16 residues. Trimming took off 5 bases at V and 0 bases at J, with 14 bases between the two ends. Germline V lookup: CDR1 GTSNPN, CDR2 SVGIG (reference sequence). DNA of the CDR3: TGTGCCTGGGGCCCGGACGTAGCCTCCTATAATTCACCCCTCCACTTT. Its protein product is CAWGPDVASYNSPLHF.

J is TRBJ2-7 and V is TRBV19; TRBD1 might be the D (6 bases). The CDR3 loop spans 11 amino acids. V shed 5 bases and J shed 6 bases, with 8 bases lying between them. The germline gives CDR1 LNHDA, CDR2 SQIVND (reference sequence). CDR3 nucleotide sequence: TGTGCCAGTAGTGTGGACAGCGAGCAGTACTTC. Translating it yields CASSVDSEQYF.

The CDR3 DNA sequence: TGCAGTGTGCGGGGGGAACGTGGAGAGCAGTACTTC. This encodes CSVRGERGEQYF. The chain joins TRBV20-1 to TRBJ2-7; TRBD2 matches at 8 bases. The V gene's germline CDR1 is DFQATT and CDR2 SNEGSKA (reference sequence). With 7 bases clipped from V and 7 bases from J, the junction kept 9 bases outside the gene matches. This CDR3 contains 12 residues.

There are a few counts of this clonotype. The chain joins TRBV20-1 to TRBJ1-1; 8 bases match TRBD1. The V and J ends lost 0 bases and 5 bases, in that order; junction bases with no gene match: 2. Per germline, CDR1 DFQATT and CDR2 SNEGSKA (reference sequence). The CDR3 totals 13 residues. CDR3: CSARDRGRTEAFF. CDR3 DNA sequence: TGCAGTGCTAGAGACAGGGGGCGAACTGAAGCTTTCTTT.

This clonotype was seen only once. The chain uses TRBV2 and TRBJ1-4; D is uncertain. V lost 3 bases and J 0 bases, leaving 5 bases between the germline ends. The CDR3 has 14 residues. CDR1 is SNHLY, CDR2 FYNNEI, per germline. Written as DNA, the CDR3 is TGTGCCAGCAGTGATGATGCAACTAATGAAAAACTGTTTTTT. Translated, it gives CASSDDATNEKLFF.

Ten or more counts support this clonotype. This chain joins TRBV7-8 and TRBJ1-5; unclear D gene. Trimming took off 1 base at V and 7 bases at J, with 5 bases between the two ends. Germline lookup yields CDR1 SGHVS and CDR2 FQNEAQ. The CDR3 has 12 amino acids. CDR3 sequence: CASSLEAQPQHF. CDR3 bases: TGTGCCAGCAGCTTAGAGGCACAGCCCCAGCATTTT. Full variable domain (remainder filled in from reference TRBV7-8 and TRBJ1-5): GAGVSQSPRYKVAKRGQDVALRCDPISGHVSLFWYQQALGQGPEFLTYFQNEAQLDKSGLPSDRFFAERPEGSVSTLKIQRTQQEDSAVYLCASSLEAQPQHFGDGTRLSIL.

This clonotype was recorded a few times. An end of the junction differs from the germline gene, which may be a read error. CDR3 loop: CASSFDGNSPLHF. DNA of the CDR3: TGTGCCAGCAGTTTTGACGGGAATTCACCCCTCCACTTT. The chain is built from TRBV10-3 and TRBJ1-6, with D unclear. Germline assignment: CDR1 ENHRY and CDR2 SYGVKD. The CDR3 has 13 residues.

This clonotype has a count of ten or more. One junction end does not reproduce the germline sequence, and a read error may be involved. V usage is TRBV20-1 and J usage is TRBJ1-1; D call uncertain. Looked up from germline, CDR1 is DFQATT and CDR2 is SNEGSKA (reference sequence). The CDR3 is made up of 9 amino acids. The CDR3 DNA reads TGCAGTGCTAGACCTCCGCAGGTATTT. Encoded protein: CSARPPQVF.

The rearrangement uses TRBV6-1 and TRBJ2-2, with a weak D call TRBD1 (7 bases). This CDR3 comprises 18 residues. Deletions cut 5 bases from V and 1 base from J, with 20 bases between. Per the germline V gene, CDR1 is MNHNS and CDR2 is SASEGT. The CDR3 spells CASSLRLRGAMNTGELFF. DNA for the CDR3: TGTGCCAGCAGTCTCCGGCTCAGGGGGGCCATGAACACCGGGGAGCTGTTTTTT.

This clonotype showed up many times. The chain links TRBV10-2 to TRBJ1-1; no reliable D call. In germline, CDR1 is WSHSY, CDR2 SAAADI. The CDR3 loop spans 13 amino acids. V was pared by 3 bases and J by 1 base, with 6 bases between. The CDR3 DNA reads TGCGCCAGCAGTGATTGGAGGAACACTGAAGCTTTCTTT. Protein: CASSDWRNTEAFF.

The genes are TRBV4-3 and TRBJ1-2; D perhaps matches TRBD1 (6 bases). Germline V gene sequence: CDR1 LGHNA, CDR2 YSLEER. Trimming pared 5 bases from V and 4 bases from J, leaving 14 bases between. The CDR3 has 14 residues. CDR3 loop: CASSWTARIYGYTF. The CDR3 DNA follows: TGCGCCAGCAGCTGGACAGCGAGAATCTATGGCTACACCTTC.

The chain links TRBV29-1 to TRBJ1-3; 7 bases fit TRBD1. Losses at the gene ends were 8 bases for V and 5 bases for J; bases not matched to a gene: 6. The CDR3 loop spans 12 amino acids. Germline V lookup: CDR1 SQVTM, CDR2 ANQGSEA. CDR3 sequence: CSLAGGRNTIYF. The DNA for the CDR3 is TGCAGCTTGGCAGGGGGGAGAAACACCATATATTTT.

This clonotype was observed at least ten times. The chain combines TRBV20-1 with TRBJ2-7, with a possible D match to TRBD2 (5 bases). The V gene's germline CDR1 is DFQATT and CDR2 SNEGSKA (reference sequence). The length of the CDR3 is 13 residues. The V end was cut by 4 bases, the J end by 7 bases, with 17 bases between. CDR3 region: CSATLSEPGEQYF. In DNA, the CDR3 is TGCAGTGCTACCCTTAGCGAGCCTGGAGAGCAGTACTTC.

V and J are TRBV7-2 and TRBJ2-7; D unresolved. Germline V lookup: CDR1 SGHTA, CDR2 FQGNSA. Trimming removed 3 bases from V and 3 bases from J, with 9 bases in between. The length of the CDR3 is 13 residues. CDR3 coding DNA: TGTGCCAGCAGCTTGTTTCAGCTCTACGAGCAGTACTTC. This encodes CASSLFQLYEQYF.

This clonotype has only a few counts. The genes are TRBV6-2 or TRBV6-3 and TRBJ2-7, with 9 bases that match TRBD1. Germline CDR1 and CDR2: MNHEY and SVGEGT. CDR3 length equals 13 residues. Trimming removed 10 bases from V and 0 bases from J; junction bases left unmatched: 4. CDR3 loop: CAMGTGYSYEQYF. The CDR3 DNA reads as TGTGCCATGGGGACAGGGTACTCCTACGAGCAGTACTTC.

The CDR3 DNA reads as TGTGCCAGCAGCCAAGATCTTACCAGACGCTCTGGAAACACCATATATTTT. Amino acids: CASSQDLTRRSGNTIYF. The V and J genes are TRBV14 and TRBJ1-3; no clear D gene. V lost 0 bases and J 0 bases, leaving 12 bases between the germline ends. From germline, CDR1 is SGHDN and CDR2 FVKESK. The CDR3 extends over 17 amino acids.

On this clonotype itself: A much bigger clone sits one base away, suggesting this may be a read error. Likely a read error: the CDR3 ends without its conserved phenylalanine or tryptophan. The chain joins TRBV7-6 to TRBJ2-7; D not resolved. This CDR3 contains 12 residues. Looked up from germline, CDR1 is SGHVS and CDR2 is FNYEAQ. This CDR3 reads CASSVAEDEQYS. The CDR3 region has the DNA TGTGCCAGCAGCGTAGCAGAGGACGAGCAGTACTCC.

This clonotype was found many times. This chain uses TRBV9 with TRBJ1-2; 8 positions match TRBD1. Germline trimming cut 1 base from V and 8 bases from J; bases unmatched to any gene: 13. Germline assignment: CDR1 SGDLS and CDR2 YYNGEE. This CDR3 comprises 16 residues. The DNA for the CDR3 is TGTGCCAGCAGCGTATCGGGACAGGTAATCCTCCCAGGCTACACCTTC. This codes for CASSVSGQVILPGYTF.

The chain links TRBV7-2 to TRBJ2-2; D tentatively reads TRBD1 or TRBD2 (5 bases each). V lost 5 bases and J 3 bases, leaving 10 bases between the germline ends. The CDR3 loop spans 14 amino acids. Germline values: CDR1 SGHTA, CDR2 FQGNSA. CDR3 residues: CASSIGTDTGELFF. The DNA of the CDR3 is TGTGCCAGCAGCATAGGGACGGACACCGGGGAGCTGTTTTTT.

In DNA, the CDR3 is TGCAGCTCGGATAGGAGCAATCAGCCCCAGCATTTT. Protein: CSSDRSNQPQHF. This chain uses TRBV29-1 with TRBJ1-5; D gene unclear. Trimming took 8 bases from V and 1 from J, leaving 9 bases between them. The CDR3 runs to 12 residues. Germline lookup yields CDR1 SQVTM and CDR2 ANQGSEA.

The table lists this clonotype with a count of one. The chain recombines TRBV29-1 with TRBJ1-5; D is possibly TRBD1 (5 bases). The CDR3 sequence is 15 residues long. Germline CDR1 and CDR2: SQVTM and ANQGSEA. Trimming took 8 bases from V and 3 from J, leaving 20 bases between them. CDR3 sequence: CSLVRDRDFNQPQHF. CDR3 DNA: TGCAGCTTAGTTAGGGACCGGGACTTCAATCAGCCCCAGCATTTT.

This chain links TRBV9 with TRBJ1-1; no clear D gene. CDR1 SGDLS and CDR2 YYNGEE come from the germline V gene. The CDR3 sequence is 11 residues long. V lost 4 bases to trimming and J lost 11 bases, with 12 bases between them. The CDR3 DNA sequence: TGTGCCAGCAGCCAAGGTTTTACGGCTTTCTTT. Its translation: CASSQGFTAFF. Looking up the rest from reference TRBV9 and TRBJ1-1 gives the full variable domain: DSGVTQTPKHLITATGQRVTLRCSPRSGDLSVYWYQQSLDQGLQFLIQYYNGEERAKGNILERFSAQQFPDLHSELNLSSLELGDSALYFCASSQGFTAFFGQGTRLTVV.

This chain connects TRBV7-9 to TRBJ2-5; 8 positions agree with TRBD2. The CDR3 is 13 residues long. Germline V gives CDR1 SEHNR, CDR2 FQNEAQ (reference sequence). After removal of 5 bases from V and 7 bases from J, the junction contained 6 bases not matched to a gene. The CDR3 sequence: CASSQAGAGTQYF. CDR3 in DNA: TGTGCCAGCAGCCAAGCGGGGGCTGGGACCCAGTACTTC.

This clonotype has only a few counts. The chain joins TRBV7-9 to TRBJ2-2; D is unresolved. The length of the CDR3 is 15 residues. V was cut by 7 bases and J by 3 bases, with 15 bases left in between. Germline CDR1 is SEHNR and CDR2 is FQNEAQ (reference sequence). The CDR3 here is CASNSPAVDTGELFF. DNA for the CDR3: TGTGCCAGCAACTCCCCCGCGGTGGACACCGGGGAGCTGTTTTTT.

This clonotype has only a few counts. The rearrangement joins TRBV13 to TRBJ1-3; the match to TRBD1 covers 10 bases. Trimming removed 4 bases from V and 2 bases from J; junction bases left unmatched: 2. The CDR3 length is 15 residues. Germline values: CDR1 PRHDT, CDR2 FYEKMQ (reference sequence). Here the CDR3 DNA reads TGTGCCAGCAGCTACGGACAGGGGGCTGGAAACACCATATATTTT. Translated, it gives CASSYGQGAGNTIYF.

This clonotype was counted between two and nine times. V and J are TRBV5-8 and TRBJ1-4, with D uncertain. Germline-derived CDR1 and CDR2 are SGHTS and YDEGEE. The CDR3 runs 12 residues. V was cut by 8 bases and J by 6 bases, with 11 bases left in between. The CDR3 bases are TGTGCCAGTTCGGGGTGGGATGAAAAACTGTTTTTT. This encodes CASSGWDEKLFF.

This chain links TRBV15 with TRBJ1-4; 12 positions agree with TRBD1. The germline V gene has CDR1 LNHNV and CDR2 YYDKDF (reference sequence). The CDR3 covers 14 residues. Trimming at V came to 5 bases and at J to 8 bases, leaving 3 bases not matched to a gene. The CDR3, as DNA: TGTGCCACCAGCGCAGGGACAGGGGGCGAAAAACTGTTTTTT. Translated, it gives CATSAGTGGEKLFF.

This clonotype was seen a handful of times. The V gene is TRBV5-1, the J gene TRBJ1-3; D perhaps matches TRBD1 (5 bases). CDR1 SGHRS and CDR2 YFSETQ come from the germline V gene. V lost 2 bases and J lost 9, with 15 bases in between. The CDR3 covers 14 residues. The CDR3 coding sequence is TGCGCCAGCAGCTTTGGGACCGCCGGAGCCACCATATATTTT. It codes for CASSFGTAGATIYF.

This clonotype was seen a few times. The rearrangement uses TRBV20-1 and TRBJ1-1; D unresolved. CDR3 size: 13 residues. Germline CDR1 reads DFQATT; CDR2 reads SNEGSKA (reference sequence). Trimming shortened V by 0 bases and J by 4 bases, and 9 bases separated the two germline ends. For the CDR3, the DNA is TGCAGTGCTAGAGACAGGAAGCGCACTGAAGCTTTCTTT. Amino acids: CSARDRKRTEAFF.

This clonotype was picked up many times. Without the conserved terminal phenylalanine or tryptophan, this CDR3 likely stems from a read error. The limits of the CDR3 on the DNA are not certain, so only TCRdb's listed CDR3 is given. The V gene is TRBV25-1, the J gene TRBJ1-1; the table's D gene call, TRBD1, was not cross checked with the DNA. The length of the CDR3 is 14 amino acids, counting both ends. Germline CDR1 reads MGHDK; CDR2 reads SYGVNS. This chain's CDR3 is CASSVEGRGPPEGY.